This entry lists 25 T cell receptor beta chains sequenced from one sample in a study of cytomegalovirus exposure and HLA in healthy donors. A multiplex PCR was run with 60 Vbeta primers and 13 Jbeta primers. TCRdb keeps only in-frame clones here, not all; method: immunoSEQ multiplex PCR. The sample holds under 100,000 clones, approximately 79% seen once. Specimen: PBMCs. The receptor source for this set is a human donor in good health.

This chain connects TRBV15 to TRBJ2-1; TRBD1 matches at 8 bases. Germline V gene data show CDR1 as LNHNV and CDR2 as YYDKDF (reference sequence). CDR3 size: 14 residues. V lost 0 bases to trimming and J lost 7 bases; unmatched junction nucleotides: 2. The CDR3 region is CATSRDQGANEQFF. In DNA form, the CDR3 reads TGTGCCACCAGCAGAGATCAGGGGGCAAATGAGCAGTTCTTC.

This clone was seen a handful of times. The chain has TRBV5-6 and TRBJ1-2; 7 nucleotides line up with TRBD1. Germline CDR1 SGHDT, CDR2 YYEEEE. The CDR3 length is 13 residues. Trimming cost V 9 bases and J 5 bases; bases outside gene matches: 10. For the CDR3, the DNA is TGTGCCACCGGGACAGAGGGGTCTTATGGCTACACCTTC. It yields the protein CATGTEGSYGYTF.

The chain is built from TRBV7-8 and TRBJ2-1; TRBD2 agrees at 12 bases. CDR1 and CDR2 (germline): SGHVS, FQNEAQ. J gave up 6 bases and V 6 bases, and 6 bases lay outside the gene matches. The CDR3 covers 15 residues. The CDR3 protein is CASSSLAGGLNEQFF. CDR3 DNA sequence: TGTGCCAGCAGTTCTCTAGCGGGGGGGCTCAATGAGCAGTTCTTC.

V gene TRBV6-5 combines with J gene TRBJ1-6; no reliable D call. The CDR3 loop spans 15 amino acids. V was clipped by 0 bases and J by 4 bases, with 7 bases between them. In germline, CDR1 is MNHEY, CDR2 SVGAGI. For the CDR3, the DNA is TGTGCCAGCAGTTACTCTTCACAGTATAATTCACCCCTCCACTTT. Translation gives CASSYSSQYNSPLHF.

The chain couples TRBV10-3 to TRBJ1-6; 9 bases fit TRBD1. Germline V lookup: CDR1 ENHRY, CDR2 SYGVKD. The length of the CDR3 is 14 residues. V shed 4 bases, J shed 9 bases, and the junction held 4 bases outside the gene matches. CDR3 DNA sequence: TGTGCCATCAGTGGTACAGGGGGCGGTTCACCCCTCCACTTT. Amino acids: CAISGTGGGSPLHF.

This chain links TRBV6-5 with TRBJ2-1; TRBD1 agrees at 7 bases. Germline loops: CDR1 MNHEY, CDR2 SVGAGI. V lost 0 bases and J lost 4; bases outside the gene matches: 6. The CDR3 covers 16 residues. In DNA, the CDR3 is TGTGCCAGCAGTTACTCAGACAGGGTGCTTTACAATGAGCAGTTCTTC. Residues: CASSYSDRVLYNEQFF.

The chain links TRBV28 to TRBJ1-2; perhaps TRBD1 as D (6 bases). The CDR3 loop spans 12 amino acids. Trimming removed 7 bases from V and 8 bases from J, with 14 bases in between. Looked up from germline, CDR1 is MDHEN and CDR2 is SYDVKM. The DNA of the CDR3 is TGTGCCAGCATTAGGGGGACGGGCGGCTACACCTTC. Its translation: CASIRGTGGYTF.

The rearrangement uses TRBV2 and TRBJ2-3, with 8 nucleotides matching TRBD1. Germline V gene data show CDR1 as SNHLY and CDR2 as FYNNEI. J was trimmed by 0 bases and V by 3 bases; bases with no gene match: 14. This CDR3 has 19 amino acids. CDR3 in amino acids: CASSDLDEQGVYSTDTQYF. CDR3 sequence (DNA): TGTGCCAGCAGTGACCTCGATGAACAGGGGGTATATAGCACAGATACGCAGTATTTT.

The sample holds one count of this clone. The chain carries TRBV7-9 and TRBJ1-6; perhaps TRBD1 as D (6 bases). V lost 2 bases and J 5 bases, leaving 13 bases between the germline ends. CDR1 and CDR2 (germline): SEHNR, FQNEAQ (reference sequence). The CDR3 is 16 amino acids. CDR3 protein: CASSLRQALNNSPLHF. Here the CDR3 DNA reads TGTGCCAGCAGCTTAAGACAGGCGTTGAATAATTCACCCCTCCACTTT.

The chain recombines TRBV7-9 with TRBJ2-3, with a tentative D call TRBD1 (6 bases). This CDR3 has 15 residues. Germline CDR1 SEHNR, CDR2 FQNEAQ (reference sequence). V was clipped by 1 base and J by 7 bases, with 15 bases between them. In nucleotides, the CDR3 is TGTGCCAGCAGCTTAGAGGCAGGGGAGCTCAATACGCAGTATTTT. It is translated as CASSLEAGELNTQYF.

In DNA, the CDR3 is TGTGCCAGCAGCTTAATGGCGGGGCGTCAAGAGACCCAGTACTTC. Amino acids: CASSLMAGRQETQYF. The V gene is TRBV7-2, the J gene TRBJ2-5; D might be TRBD2 (6 bases). The CDR3 length is 15 residues. From germline, CDR1 is SGHTA and CDR2 FQGNSA. The germline V and J ends were trimmed by 2 bases and 2 bases, with 12 bases remaining between them.

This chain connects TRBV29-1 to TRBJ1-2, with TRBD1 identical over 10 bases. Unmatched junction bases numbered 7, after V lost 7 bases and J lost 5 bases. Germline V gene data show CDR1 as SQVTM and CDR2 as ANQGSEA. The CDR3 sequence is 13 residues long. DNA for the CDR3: TGCAGCGCTGGGGGACAGGGGTTGTATGGCTACACCTTC. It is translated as CSAGGQGLYGYTF.

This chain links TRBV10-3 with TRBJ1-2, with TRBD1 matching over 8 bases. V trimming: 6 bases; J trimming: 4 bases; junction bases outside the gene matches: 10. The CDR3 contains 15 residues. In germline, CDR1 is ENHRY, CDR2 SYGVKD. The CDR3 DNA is TGTGCCATCAGGGAAGGGACAGGTGGAAGCTATGGCTACACCTTC. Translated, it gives CAIREGTGGSYGYTF.

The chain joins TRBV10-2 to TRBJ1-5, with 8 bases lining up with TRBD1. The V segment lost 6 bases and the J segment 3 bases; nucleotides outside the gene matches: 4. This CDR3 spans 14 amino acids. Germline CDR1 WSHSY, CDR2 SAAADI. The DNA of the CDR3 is TGCGCCAGCAGGGAGGGACAGGTCAATCAGCCCCAGCATTTT. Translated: CASREGQVNQPQHF.

CDR3 nucleotide sequence: TGTGCCAGCAGTGAATCGATCGGGGCGCAGTATTTT. This sequence encodes CASSESIGAQYF. V usage is TRBV6-1 and J usage is TRBJ2-3, with D perhaps matching TRBD2 (5 bases). The germline CDR1 and CDR2 sequences are MNHNS and SASEGT. This CDR3 spans 12 amino acids. V was trimmed by 2 bases and J by 10 bases, leaving 10 bases between them.

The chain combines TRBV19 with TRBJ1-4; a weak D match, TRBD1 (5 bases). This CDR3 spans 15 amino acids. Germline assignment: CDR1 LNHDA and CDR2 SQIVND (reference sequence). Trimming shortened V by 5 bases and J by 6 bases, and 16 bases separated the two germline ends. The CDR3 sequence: CASSPERSGDEKLFF. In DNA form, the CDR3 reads TGTGCCAGTAGTCCGGAACGTTCGGGGGATGAAAAACTGTTTTTT.

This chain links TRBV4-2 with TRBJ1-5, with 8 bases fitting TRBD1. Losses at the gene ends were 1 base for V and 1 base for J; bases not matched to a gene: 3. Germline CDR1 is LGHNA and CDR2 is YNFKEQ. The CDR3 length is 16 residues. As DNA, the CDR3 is TGTGCCAGCAGCCAAGGGACAGGGAGAAGCAATCAGCCCCAGCATTTT. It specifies CASSQGTGRSNQPQHF.

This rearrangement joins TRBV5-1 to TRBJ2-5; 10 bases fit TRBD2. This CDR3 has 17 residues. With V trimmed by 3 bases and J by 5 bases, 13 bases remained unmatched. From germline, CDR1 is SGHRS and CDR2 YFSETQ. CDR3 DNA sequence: TGCGCCAGCAGCTCGGGAAGCGGGGGGGCCCCCTCCGAGACCCAGTACTTC. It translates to CASSSGSGGAPSETQYF. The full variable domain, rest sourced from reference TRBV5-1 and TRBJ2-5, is KAGVTQTPRYLIKTRGQQVTLSCSPISGHRSVSWYQQTPGQGLQFLFEYFSETQRNKGNFPGRFSGRQFSNSRSEMNVSTLELGDSALYLCASSSGSGGAPSETQYFGPGTRLLVL.

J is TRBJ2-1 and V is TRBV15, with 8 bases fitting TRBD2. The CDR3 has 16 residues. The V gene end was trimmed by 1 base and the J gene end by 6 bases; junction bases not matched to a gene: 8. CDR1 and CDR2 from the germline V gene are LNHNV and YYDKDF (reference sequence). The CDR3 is CATSRAPGGPLNEQFF. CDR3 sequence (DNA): TGTGCCACCAGCAGAGCCCCGGGGGGGCCTCTCAATGAGCAGTTCTTC.

CDR3 amino acids: CASRRTGVGYGYTF. The CDR3 DNA follows: TGTGCCAGCAGGCGGACAGGGGTCGGCTATGGCTACACCTTC. The V call is TRBV27, the J call TRBJ1-2; TRBD1 agrees at 9 bases. Germline loops: CDR1 MNHEY, CDR2 SMNVEV (reference sequence). CDR3 length: 14 residues. Trimming took 6 bases from V and 4 from J; bases not matched to a gene: 6.

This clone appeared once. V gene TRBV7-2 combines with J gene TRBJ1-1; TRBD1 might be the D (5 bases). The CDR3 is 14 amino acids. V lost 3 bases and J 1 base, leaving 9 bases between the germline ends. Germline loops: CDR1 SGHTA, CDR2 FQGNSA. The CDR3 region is CASSFRRENTEAFF. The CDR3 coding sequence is TGTGCCAGCAGCTTTCGCAGGGAGAACACTGAAGCTTTCTTT.

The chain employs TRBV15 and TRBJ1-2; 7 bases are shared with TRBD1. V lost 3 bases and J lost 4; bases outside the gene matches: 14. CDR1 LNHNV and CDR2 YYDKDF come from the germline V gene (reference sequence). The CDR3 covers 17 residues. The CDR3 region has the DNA TGTGCCACCAGCAGTCCCGGGACAGAACTTACAATCTATGGCTACACCTTC. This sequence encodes CATSSPGTELTIYGYTF. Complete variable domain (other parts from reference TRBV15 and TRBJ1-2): DAMVIQNPRYQVTQFGKPVTLSCSQTLNHNVMYWYQQKSSQAPKLLFHYYDKDFNNEADTPDNFQSRRPNTSFCFLDIRSPGLGDTAMYLCATSSPGTELTIYGYTFGSGTRLTVV.

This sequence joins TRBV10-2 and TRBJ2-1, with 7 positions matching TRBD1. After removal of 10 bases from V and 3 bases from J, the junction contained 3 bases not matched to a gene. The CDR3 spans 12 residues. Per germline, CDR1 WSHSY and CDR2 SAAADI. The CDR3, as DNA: TGCGCCACCGGGGACAGCTACAATGAGCAGTTCTTC. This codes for CATGDSYNEQFF.

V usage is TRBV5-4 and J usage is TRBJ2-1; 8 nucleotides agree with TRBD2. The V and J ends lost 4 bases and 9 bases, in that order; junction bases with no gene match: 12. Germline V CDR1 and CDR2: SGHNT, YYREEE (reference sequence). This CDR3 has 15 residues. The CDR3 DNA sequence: TGTGCCAGCAGCCGCGGGGGGCACCTCGGAGGTGAGCAGTTCTTC. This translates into CASSRGGHLGGEQFF.

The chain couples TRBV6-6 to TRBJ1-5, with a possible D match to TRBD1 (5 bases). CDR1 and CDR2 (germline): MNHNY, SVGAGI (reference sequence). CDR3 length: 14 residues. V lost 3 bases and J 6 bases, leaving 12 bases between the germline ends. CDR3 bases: TGTGCCAGCAGTTATCTAAAGGACACTCAGCCCCAGCATTTT. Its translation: CASSYLKDTQPQHF.